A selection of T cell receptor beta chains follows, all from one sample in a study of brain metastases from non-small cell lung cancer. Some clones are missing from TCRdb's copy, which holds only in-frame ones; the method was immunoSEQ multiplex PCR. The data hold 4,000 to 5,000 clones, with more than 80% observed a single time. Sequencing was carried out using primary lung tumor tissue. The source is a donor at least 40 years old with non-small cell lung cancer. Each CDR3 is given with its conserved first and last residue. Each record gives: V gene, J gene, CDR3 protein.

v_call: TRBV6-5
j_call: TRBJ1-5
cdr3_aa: CASSSGTANQPQHF

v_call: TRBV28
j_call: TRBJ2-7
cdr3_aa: CASTSGQTTGPYEQYF

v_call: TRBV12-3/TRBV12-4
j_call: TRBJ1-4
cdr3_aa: CASKEATNEKLFF

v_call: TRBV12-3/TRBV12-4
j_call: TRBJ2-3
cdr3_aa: CASSFRDLGTQYF

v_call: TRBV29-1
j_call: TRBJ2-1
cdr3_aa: CSVRTGGDYNEQFF

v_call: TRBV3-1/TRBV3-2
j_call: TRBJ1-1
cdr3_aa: CASSPLGIPEAFF

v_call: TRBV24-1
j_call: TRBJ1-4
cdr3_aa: CATSETGKGEKLFF

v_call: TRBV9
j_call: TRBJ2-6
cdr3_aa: CASSASRDITGANVLTF

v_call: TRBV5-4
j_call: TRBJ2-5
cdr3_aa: CASSYRLAGGPFKETQYF

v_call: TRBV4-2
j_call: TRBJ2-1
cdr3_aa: CASSQEKWGRSSYNEQFF

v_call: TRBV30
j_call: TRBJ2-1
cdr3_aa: CARGEGYNEQFF

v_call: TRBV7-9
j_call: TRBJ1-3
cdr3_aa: CASSSPGGGEAGNTIYF

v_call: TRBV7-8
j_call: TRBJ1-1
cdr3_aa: CASSANRDTEAFF

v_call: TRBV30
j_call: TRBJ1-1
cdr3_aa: CAGAGRWGTEAFF

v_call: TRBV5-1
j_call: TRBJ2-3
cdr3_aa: CASSHWAGPLLESDTQYF

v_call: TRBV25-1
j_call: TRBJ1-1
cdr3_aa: CASVGPGRNTEAFF

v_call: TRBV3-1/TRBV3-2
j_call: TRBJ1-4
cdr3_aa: CASSQFGEEKLFF

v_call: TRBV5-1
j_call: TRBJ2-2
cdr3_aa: CASSPHFKTNTGELFF

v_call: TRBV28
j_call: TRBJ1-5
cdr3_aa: CASSLGTGFGQPQHF

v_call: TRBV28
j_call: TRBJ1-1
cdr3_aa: CASSLIRNTEAFF